The clone carrying this TCR beta chain was seen just once. This entry comes from a study of cytomegalovirus exposure and HLA in healthy donors. V trimming: 5 bases; J trimming: 9 bases; junction bases outside the gene matches: 7. This CDR3 region has 14 residues. The germline CDR1 and CDR2 sequences are MNHEY and SVGAGI. The PCR made use of 60 Vbeta and 13 Jbeta primers. Using immunoSEQ multiplex PCR, the repertoire was profiled, and TCRdb retains in-frame clones only, with some absent. The data show around 150,000 clones, about three quarters seen once. This chain joins TRBV6-5 and TRBJ1-1; 12 bases fit TRBD1. The clonotype comes from a woman aged 50 to 65 in good health and CMV-seropositive. Material for sequencing was PBMCs. CDR3 DNA sequence: TGTGCCAGCAGTCCGGGGGACAGGGGGCAGAAAGCTTTCTTT. Translated, it gives CASSPGDRGQKAFF.